This is a list of T cell receptor beta chains from one sample in a study of Tregs in tolerant kidney transplant recipients. The table came from immunoSEQ multiplex PCR; TCRdb's copy has only in-frame clones and leaves some out. The table lists around 74,000 clones, under 98% of them singletons. This sample comprised CD4+ T cells from blood, obtained before the transplant. The receptors come from a human donor who received a combined kidney and bone marrow transplant. Both conserved end residues are part of each CDR3. D genes are given only for firm matches. For some rows the clone size is stated as once, few or many, or as a class when expanded; others skip it.

clone_size: once
v_call: TRBV7-6
d_call: -
j_call: TRBJ2-1
cdr3_nt: TGTGCCAGCAGCCCCCGGGGGAGCTCCTACAATGAGCAGTTCTTC
cdr3_aa: CASSPRGSSYNEQFF

clone_size: -
v_call: TRBV7-8
d_call: -
j_call: TRBJ1-1
cdr3_nt: TGTGCCAGCAGCCCTCGTAAGGGGGTAAGGACTGAAGCTTTCTTT
cdr3_aa: CASSPRKGVRTEAFF

clone_size: -
v_call: TRBV28
d_call: -
j_call: TRBJ1-6
cdr3_nt: TGTGCCAGCAGTTCCCCGGGGAGCTCCTATAATTCACCCCTCCACTTT
cdr3_aa: CASSSPGSSYNSPLHF

clone_size: -
v_call: TRBV18
d_call: -
j_call: TRBJ2-2
cdr3_nt: TGTGCCAGCTCACCGGGCCGGCAAAAGTCCGGGGAGCTGTTTTTT
cdr3_aa: CASSPGRQKSGELFF

clone_size: -
v_call: TRBV11-2
d_call: -
j_call: TRBJ2-1
cdr3_nt: TGTGCCAGCAGCTTATTATCGGGTTTCTACAATGAGCAGTTCTTC
cdr3_aa: CASSLLSGFYNEQFF

clone_size: once
v_call: TRBV30
d_call: TRBD2
j_call: TRBJ2-5
cdr3_nt: TGTGCCTGGAGTTCCCCTAGCGGGGGGGCCAAAAAGACCCAGTACTTC
cdr3_aa: CAWSSPSGGAKKTQYF

clone_size: -
v_call: TRBV20-1
d_call: -
j_call: TRBJ1-1
cdr3_nt: TGCAGTGCCCAGGGAAATGCTGAAGCTTTCTTT
cdr3_aa: CSAQGNAEAFF

clone_size: -
v_call: TRBV7-6
d_call: TRBD2
j_call: TRBJ2-5
cdr3_nt: TGTGCCAGCAGCTTAGAGCGGGAGCGAGAGACCCAGTACTTC
cdr3_aa: CASSLERERETQYF

clone_size: -
v_call: TRBV4-1
d_call: TRBD1
j_call: TRBJ1-2
cdr3_nt: TGCGCCAGCAGCCGCACCGGGACAGGGCTTAGGGGGGGCTATGGCTACACCTTC
cdr3_aa: CASSRTGTGLRGGYGYTF

clone_size: -
v_call: TRBV14
d_call: -
j_call: TRBJ2-1
cdr3_nt: TGTGCCAGCAGCTTAGGGCGGGGCAATGAGCAGTTCTTC
cdr3_aa: CASSLGRGNEQFF